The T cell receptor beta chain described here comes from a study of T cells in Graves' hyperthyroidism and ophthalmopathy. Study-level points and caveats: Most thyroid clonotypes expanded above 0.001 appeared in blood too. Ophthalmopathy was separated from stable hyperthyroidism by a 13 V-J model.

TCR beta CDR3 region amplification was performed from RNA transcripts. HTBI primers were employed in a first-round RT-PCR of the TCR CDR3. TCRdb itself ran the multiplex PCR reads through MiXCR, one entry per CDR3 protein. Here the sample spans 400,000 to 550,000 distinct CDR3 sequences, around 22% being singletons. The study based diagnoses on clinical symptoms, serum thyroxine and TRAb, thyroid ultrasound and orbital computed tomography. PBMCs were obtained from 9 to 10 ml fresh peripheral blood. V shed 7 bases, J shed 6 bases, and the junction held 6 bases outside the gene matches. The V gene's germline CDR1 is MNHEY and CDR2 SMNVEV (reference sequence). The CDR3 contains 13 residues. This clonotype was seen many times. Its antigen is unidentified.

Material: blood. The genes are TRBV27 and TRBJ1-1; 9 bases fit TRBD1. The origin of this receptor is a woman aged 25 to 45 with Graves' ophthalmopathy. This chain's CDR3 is CASKTDRGAEAFF. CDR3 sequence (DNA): TGTGCCAGCAAAACTGACAGGGGGGCTGAAGCTTTCTTT.